This T cell receptor (beta chain) comes out of a study of graft-versus-host responses after intestinal transplantation listed by TCRdb under 2021. Regarding the study in general: Recipients received multivisceral, liver-intestinal, or isolated intestinal transplants. Anti-thymocyte globulin induction was given to all recipients, followed by maintenance tacrolimus and steroids for approximately 3 years. After intestinal transplantation, graft-versus-host and host-versus-graft alloreactive T cell clones in the graft, circulation and bone marrow were tracked using bulk TCR-beta CDR3 sequencing. Alloreactive clones were identified by sequencing pre-transplant mixed lymphocyte reaction products and comparing these products with unstimulated pre-transplant donor and recipient T cells. A cohort of about two dozen intestinal transplant recipients, including one retransplant, was enrolled, and 3 patients lacking pretransplant specimens were excluded. Donor T cell macrochimerism was defined as a peak of at least 4% donor T cells among recipient peripheral blood mononuclear cells. Rather than going through the commercial service, samples from three later patients were sequenced in-house on an Illumina MiSeq and processed with MiXCR.

The investigation overall reported the following: GvH clones were detected in recipient bone marrow, and some of these GvH clones were observed earlier in ileal mucosa or blood, consistent with an intestinal mucosal origin. Patients with donor T cell macrochimerism had high GvH to HvG T cell clonal ratios in their allografts. Conclusions were limited by the relatively low number and heterogeneity of intestinal transplant patients. Peak levels of circulating GvH clones were associated with declines in HvG clones early after transplant.

Receptors were amplified or captured by the immunoSEQ multiplex PCR assay. For most patients, genomic DNA was isolated using the Qiagen DNeasy Blood and Tissue Kit and was shipped frozen to Adaptive Biotechnologies for TCR sequencing. For most patients, genomic DNA was subjected to high-throughput TCR-beta CDR3 sequencing by Adaptive Biotechnologies. The original pipeline was this. TCR sequencing data for around 19 patients were retrieved from Adaptive's ImmunoSEQ software; three other patients were processed with MiXCR and VDJtools. To correct CD4 versus CD8 sorting errors, any sequence found in both subsets at a frequency ratio below 5:1 was removed. CDR3 nucleotide sequences shared between donor and recipient were removed because the origin of such sequences could not be assigned. To count as alloreactive, a clone needed at least 2-fold expansion over unstimulated cells and a minimum CFSE-low frequency of 0.002% (template counts) or 0.001% (read counts). Clones were considered mappable if detected in sequenced pre-transplant spleen, lymph node, or MLR CFSE-low populations of the donor or recipient. Cumulative frequency of alloreactive clones was calculated as a percentage of all sequences weighted by copy number. The table comes from immuneACCESS by way of TCRdb, which keeps in-frame sequences with V and J called. Part of the clones is missing from these tables; in studies checked, under half for an unresolved V gene and the rest for unknown reasons. V and J calls and clone size are as listed in that table; D and trimming were resolved from the DNA. Here the sample has approximately 82,000 clones; approximately 95% occur a single time. Around 1.1% of the sample lies in the top ten.

The label giving this sample's time point can be read as: cells obtained before transplantation from donor or recipient. CD3+CD4+ and CD3+CD8+ populations were FACS-sorted from unstimulated pre-transplant donor and recipient cells taken from spleen or lymph nodes. This clone appeared a single time. The clone's antigen remains unknown. One base away there is no much larger clone; base qualities are not given. The sequencing here drew on unstimulated CD8+ T cells sorted from spleen or lymph node cells, taken before transplant. This TCR derives from a human donor who was the organ donor for an intestinal transplant.

The nucleotides read TGTGCCAGCAGGAAAACAGGGGGAACTAATGAAAAACTGTTTTTT. It encodes CASRKTGGTNEKLFF. The V and J segments used are TRBV6-1 and TRBJ1-4, with TRBD1 matching 8 junction bases. Looking up the germline V gene yields CDR1 MNHNS and CDR2 SASEGT. The CDR3 goes from the cysteine to the phenylalanine over 15 residues. This entry keeps only the CDR3 DNA: 45 bases, framed from base 1. Germline trimming amounts to 6 bases on V and 1 base on J, with 4 as the count of junction bases outside the gene matches.